The 6 T cell receptor beta chains given below trace back to one sample, sequenced in a study of T-cell reconstitution after alpha-beta-depleted transplantation in children. Preparing the TCRbeta library involved the use of unique molecular identifiers. TCRdb itself ran the PCR reads through MiXCR, one entry per CDR3 protein. The sample shows roughly 200,000 distinct CDR3 sequences, roughly 15% of them seen only once. Sequenced material: PBMCs from the stem cell graft donor, taken from the stem cell graft. The receptors originated from a human donor who donated a stem cell graft to a child with acute lymphoblastic leukemia.

This clonotype was detected many times. The gene calls are TRBV12-3 or TRBV12-4 and TRBJ2-2; D might be TRBD2 (5 bases). Trimming took off 3 bases at V and 6 bases at J, with 14 bases between the two ends. The length of the CDR3 is 15 residues. Written as DNA, the CDR3 is TGTGCCAGCAGTTTGTTGGGAGCCAACCCCGGGGAGCTGTTTTTT. It specifies CASSLLGANPGELFF.

This clonotype occurred many times. The CDR3 sequence: CASSGDRSNTEAFF. For the CDR3, the DNA is TGTGCCAGCAGTGGGGACAGGTCGAACACTGAAGCTTTCTTT. V and J are TRBV12-3 or TRBV12-4 and TRBJ1-1, with 8 positions matching TRBD1. CDR3 length: 14 residues. Trimming took 5 bases from V and 1 from J; bases not matched to a gene: 3.

This clonotype was observed many times. CDR3 residues: CASSSSIPVRNRGDGYTF. The CDR3 DNA follows: TGTGCCAGCAGCTCCTCAATCCCCGTCAGGAACAGGGGAGATGGCTACACCTTC. This chain uses TRBV28 with TRBJ1-2; TRBD1 matches at 7 bases. Germline trimming cut 6 bases from V and 6 bases from J; bases unmatched to any gene: 22. Per the germline V gene, CDR1 is MDHEN and CDR2 is SYDVKM. The length of the CDR3 is 18 residues.

This clonotype was seen only a few times. The V gene is TRBV24-1, the J gene TRBJ1-5, with no clear D. Between the trimmed V and J ends, which lost 7 bases and 6 bases, there was a span of 12 bases. The CDR3 has 13 amino acids. Germline CDR1 KGHDR, CDR2 SFDVKD. This CDR3 is CATSQSYRQPQHF. Here the CDR3 DNA reads TGTGCCACCAGCCAATCCTATCGTCAGCCCCAGCATTTT.

This clonotype was recorded at least ten times. The chain couples TRBV12-3 or TRBV12-4 to TRBJ1-2; possibly TRBD1 for D (5 bases). The CDR3 spans 15 residues. The V gene lost 3 bases and the J gene lost 3 bases, with 14 bases spanning the gap. This chain's CDR3 is CASSFPRQPDYGYTF. The CDR3 coding sequence is TGTGCCAGCAGTTTCCCTAGACAGCCAGACTATGGCTACACCTTC.

This clonotype was seen ten or more times. The chain is built from TRBV5-1 and TRBJ2-4; D is uncertain. Germline-derived CDR1 and CDR2 are SGHRS and YFSETQ. Deletions cut 0 bases from V and 5 bases from J, with 6 bases between. CDR3 size: 13 residues. The CDR3 sequence is CASSLGGENIQYF. CDR3 nucleotides: TGCGCCAGCAGCTTGGGTGGCGAAAACATTCAGTACTTC.